A selection of T cell receptor beta chains follows, all from one sample in a study of shared clonotypes between healthy human individuals. The table came from immunoSEQ multiplex PCR; TCRdb's copy has only in-frame clones and leaves some out. The sample lists millions of clones, 85% to 95% occurring once. The sample consisted of naive CD4+ T cells from PBMCs. These receptors originate from a man aged 18 to 29 in good health. Some clones in this sample may be carry-over from other donors' samples. Both conserved end residues are part of each CDR3. The order of the fields is J gene, clone size, V gene, D gene, CDR3 DNA, CDR3 protein. The D gene is left open where the match is weak. Clone size is given for some rows only: seen once, a few or many times, or a class if the clone is expanded.

TRBJ2-3 | . | TRBV28 | . | TGTGCCAGCAGTTTGGAGGGCTTAGCGGCCTCACTGGGCACAGATACGCAGTATTTT | CASSLEGLAASLGTDTQYF
TRBJ1-1 | . | TRBV6-1 | . | TGTGCCAGCAGTTCTAGCGGGATTAGCGTCGCTGAAGCTTTCTTT | CASSSSGISVAEAFF
TRBJ1-1 | . | TRBV18 | TRBD1 | TGTGCCAGCTCAGGGGCCCCAGGACAGGTGAACACTGAAGCTTTCTTT | CASSGAPGQVNTEAFF
TRBJ2-7 | . | TRBV6-5 | . | TGTGCCAGCAGTTACTCGGGGAGCCCCTACGAGCAGTACTTC | CASSYSGSPYEQYF
TRBJ1-1 | . | TRBV19 | . | TGTGCCAGTAATCCAAGTGGGGGGAGAGCTTTCTTT | CASNPSGGRAFF
TRBJ1-2 | . | TRBV28 | . | TGTGCCAGCGTCCCTGGAGACACCCTCCCCTATGGCTACACCTTC | CASVPGDTLPYGYTF
TRBJ2-1 | . | TRBV5-1 | TRBD2 | TGCGCCAGCAGCTTGGAGCGGGGGTGGGGTGAGCAGTTCTTC | CASSLERGWGEQFF
TRBJ2-1 | . | TRBV28 | . | TGTGCCAGCAGCCCACTCTCACAGGGAAACTCCTACAATGAGCAGTTCTTC | CASSPLSQGNSYNEQFF
TRBJ2-7 | . | TRBV11-2 | TRBD1 | TGTGCCAGCAGCTCCGGACAGGGGCTCTACGAGCAGTACTTC | CASSSGQGLYEQYF
TRBJ2-7 | . | TRBV2 | TRBD2 | TGTGCCAGCACGACCCGGACTAGCGGGAGATTGGGTGAGCAGTACTTC | CASTTRTSGRLGEQYF
TRBJ1-1 | once | TRBV7-3 | . | TGTGCCAGCAGCTTAGAACTCCTGAACACTGAAGCTTTCTTT | CASSLELLNTEAFF
TRBJ1-3 | . | TRBV18 | . | TGTGCCAGCTCACCAACCGCCGGTGACTCTGGAAACACCATATATTTT | CASSPTAGDSGNTIYF
TRBJ2-1 | . | TRBV9 | TRBD2 | TGTGCCAGCAGCCGTTCCGGGACTAGCGGGCTCAGCTCCTACAATGAGCAGTTCTTC | CASSRSGTSGLSSYNEQFF
TRBJ1-2 | . | TRBV28 | TRBD1 | TGTGCCAGCAGTTCGCCCGGACAGGGCGACAATGGCTACACCTTC | CASSSPGQGDNGYTF
TRBJ2-7 | . | TRBV18 | . | TGTGCCAGCTCGCATCGGACAGGCGGTTCGGGACTAGAACAGCCCTACGAGCAGTACTTC | CASSHRTGGSGLEQPYEQYF
TRBJ2-1 | . | TRBV6-4 | . | TGTGCCAGCAGTGACGTTGGCGGCCCCCTAAATGAGCAGTTCTTC | CASSDVGGPLNEQFF
TRBJ1-4 | . | TRBV6-5 | . | TGTGCCAGCAGTAACTCCGGTAGTGGGAACGAAAAACTGTTTTTT | CASSNSGSGNEKLFF
TRBJ1-2 | . | TRBV27 | . | TGTGCCACTTCGAGGTTGGCCAGGGAAGGTTCGGATGGCTACACCTTC | CATSRLAREGSDGYTF
TRBJ2-7 | . | TRBV5-1 | . | TGCGCCAGCAGCCCGGATCCTAGCTCGGACTACGAGCAGTACTTC | CASSPDPSSDYEQYF
TRBJ2-5 | . | TRBV11-1 | TRBD2 | TGTGCCAGCAGCAATCGACTAGCGGGGGCCCAAGAGACCCAGTACTTC | CASSNRLAGAQETQYF
TRBJ2-3 | . | TRBV28 | . | TGTGCCAGCAGTTGGGGAACAGGGTCCACAGATACGCAGTATTTT | CASSWGTGSTDTQYF
TRBJ2-1 | . | TRBV5-6 | TRBD1 | TGTGCCAGCAGCTTGGACAGGGGAGACGAGCAGTTCTTC | CASSLDRGDEQFF
TRBJ1-1 | . | TRBV11-2 | . | TGTGCCAGCAGCTCCACCGGGACCGTCTTTAGCGCCGATGAAGCTTTCTTT | CASSSTGTVFSADEAFF
TRBJ2-3 | . | TRBV6-5 | TRBD2 | TGTGCCAGCACCTCGGGCGGGGGGGCCCCGGATACGCAGTATTTT | CASTSGGGAPDTQYF
TRBJ1-5 | . | TRBV7-2 | . | TGTGCCAGCAGCCCCAGGGCAGGGGCCGGTCAGCCCCAGCATTTT | CASSPRAGAGQPQHF
TRBJ2-5 | once | TRBV5-4 | TRBD1 | TGTGCCGGACAGGACAGGGGGCAAGGGACCCAGTACTTC | CAGQDRGQGTQYF